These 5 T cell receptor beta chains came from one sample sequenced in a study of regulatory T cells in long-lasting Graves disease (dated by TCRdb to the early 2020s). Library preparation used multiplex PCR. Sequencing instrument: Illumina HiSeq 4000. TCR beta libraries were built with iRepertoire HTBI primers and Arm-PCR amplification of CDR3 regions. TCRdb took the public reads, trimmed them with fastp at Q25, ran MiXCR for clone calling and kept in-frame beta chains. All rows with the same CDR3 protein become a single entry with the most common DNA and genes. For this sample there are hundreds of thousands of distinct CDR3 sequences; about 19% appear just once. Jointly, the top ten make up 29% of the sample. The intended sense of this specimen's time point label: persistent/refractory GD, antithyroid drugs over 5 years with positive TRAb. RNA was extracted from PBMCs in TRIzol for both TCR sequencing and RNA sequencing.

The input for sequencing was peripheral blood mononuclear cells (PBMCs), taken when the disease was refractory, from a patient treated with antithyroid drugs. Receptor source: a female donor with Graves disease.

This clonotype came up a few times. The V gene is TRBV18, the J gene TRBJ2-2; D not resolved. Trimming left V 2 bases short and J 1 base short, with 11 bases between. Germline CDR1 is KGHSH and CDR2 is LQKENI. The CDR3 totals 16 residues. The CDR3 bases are TGTGCCAGCTCACCAGATTTGCCCGGGAACACCGGGGAGCTGTTTTTT. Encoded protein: CASSPDLPGNTGELFF.

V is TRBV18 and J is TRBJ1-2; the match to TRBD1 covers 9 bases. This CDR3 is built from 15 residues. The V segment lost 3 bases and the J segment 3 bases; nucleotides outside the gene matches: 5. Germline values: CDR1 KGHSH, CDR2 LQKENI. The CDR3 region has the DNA TGTGCCAGCTCACCGCCGGACAGGGGAGACTATGGCTACACCTTC. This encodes CASSPPDRGDYGYTF.

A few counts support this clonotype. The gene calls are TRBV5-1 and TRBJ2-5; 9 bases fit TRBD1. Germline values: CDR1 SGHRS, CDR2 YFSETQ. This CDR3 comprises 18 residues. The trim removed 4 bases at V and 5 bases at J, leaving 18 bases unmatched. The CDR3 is CASSAPVGRDREGETQYF. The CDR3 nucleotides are TGCGCCAGCAGCGCCCCCGTAGGCCGGGACAGGGAAGGTGAGACCCAGTACTTC.

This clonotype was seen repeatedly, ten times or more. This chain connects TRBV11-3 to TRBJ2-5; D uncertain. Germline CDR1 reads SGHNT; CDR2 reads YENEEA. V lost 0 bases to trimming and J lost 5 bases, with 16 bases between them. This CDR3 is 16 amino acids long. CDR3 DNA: TGTGCCAGCAGCTTAGACTCCACGAATTTCCGGGAGACCCAGTACTTC. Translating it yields CASSLDSTNFRETQYF. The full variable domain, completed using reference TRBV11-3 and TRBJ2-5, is EAGVVQSPRYKIIEKKQPVAFWCNPISGHNTLYWYLQNLGQGPELLIRYENEEAVDDSQLPKDRFSAERLKGVDSTLKIQPAELGDSAVYLCASSLDSTNFRETQYFGPGTRLLVL.

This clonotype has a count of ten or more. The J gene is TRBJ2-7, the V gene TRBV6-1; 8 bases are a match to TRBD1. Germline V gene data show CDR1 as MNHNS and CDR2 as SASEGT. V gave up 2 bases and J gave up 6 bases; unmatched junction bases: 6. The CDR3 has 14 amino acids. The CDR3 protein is CASSEPWTGTEQYF. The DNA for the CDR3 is TGTGCCAGCAGTGAACCTTGGACAGGGACCGAGCAGTACTTC.